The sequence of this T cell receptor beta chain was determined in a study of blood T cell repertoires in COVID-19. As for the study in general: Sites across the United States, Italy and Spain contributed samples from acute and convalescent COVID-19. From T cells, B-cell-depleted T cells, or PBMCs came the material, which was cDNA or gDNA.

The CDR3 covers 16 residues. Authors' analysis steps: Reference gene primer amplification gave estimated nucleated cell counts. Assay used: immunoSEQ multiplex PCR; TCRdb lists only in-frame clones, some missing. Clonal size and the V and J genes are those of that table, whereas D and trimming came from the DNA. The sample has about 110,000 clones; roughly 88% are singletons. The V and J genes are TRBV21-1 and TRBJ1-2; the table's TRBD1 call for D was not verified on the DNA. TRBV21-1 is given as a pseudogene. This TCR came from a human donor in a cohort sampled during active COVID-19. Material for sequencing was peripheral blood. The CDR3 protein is CASSKKRSPGSYGYTF. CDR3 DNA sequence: TGTGCCAGCAGCAAAAAAAGGTCCCCAGGAAGCTATGGCTACACCTTC.